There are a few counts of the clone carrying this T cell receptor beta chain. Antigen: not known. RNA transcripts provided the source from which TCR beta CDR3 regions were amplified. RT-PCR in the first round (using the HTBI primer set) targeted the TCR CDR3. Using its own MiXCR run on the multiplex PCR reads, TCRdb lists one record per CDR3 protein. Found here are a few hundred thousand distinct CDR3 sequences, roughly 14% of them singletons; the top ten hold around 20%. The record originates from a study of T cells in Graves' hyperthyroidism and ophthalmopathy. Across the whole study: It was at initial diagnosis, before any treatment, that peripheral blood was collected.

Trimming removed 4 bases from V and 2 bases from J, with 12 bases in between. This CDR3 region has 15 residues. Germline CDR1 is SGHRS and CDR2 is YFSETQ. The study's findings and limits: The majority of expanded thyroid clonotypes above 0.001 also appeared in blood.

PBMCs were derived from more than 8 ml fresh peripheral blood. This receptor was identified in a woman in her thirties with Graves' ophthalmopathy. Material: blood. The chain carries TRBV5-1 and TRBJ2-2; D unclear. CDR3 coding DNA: TGCGCCAGCAGCCCTCAAGCTGGTAACACCGGGGAGCTGTTTTTT. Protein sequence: CASSPQAGNTGELFF.